These 21 T cell receptor beta chains were all obtained from the same sample, sequenced in a study of T-cell memory formation after mild COVID-19 (dated by TCRdb to the early 2020s). Library construction relied on 5' RACE. The sample was run on an Illumina NovaSeq 6000. TCRdb passed the public sequencing reads through fastp at Q25 and MiXCR, retaining productive beta sequences. Rows are unified per CDR3 protein, each entry keeping the most common DNA and genes. The table for this sample lists around 370,000 distinct CDR3 sequences; approximately 21% of them were counted only once. The top ten hold around 12% of the sample. The specimen sequenced was PBMCs or a T cell subset sorted from them (not recorded which). These receptors all come from an adult woman who had mild COVID-19 (a few samples of this study predate the infection). The sample titles of this study are shuffled in the database, so cell type and time point are left out; the donor was told from shared clones.

This sequence joins TRBV9 and TRBJ2-7, with 7 bases that match TRBD2. After removal of 0 bases from V and 6 bases from J, the junction contained 9 bases not matched to a gene. The CDR3 is 15 amino acids. CDR1 is SGDLS, CDR2 YYNGEE, per germline. CDR3 bases: TGTGCCAGCAGCGTAGGAGGGGCTCCGGGGGGCGAGCAGTACTTC. Its translation: CASSVGGAPGGEQYF.

V and J are TRBV7-2 and TRBJ2-7; 7 positions agree with TRBD1. The ends lost 4 bases at V and 7 bases at J; junction bases unmatched: 10. Per germline, CDR1 SGHTA and CDR2 FQGNSA. The CDR3 has 14 residues. The chain's CDR3 is CASSYRDSMGEQYF. The CDR3 DNA reads as TGTGCCAGCAGCTACCGGGACAGCATGGGAGAGCAGTACTTC.

J is TRBJ1-1 and V is TRBV5-1; possible D gene TRBD1, 6 bases. V dropped 4 bases and J dropped 0 bases, with 13 bases sitting between them. The CDR3 spans 15 residues. Germline values: CDR1 SGHRS, CDR2 YFSETQ. The CDR3 sequence is CASSTGTLLNTEAFF. CDR3 bases: TGCGCCAGCAGCACGGGGACATTGTTGAACACTGAAGCTTTCTTT. Drawing the rest from reference TRBV5-1 and TRBJ1-1, the complete variable domain is KAGVTQTPRYLIKTRGQQVTLSCSPISGHRSVSWYQQTPGQGLQFLFEYFSETQRNKGNFPGRFSGRQFSNSRSEMNVSTLELGDSALYLCASSTGTLLNTEAFFGQGTRLTVV.

The genes are TRBV28 and TRBJ2-7, with 7 bases that match TRBD2. V lost 3 bases and J lost 4; bases outside the gene matches: 12. The germline gives CDR1 MDHEN, CDR2 SYDVKM. The CDR3 is made up of 16 amino acids. The CDR3 nucleotides are TGTGCCAGCAGTTTGGAGCGCCCGGGAGGCCTATACGAGCAGTACTTC. Encoded protein: CASSLERPGGLYEQYF.

The rearrangement uses TRBV5-4 and TRBJ1-4; TRBD1 agrees at 7 bases. Germline values: CDR1 SGHNT, CDR2 YYREEE (reference sequence). V lost 0 bases to trimming and J lost 5 bases; unmatched junction nucleotides: 4. This CDR3 contains 15 residues. CDR3 nucleotide sequence: TGTGCCAGCAGCTTGGCCGGCAGGGGGAATGAAAAACTGTTTTTT. The encoded protein is CASSLAGRGNEKLFF.

This clonotype has only a few counts. V is TRBV7-3 and J is TRBJ2-1, with TRBD2 identical over 9 bases. J was trimmed by 0 bases and V by 4 bases; bases with no gene match: 10. The CDR3 spans 18 residues. Germline V gene lookup returns CDR1 SGHTA and CDR2 FQGTGA. The CDR3 region is CASSSSGSGGSSYNEQFF. CDR3 nucleotides: TGTGCCAGCAGCTCCTCGGGTAGCGGGGGAAGCTCCTACAATGAGCAGTTCTTC.

This clonotype has at least ten counts. The genes are TRBV7-2 and TRBJ2-7; 10 bases map to TRBD1. The length of the CDR3 is 14 residues. Germline values: CDR1 SGHTA, CDR2 FQGNSA. V trimming: 5 bases; J trimming: 4 bases; junction bases outside the gene matches: 5. The CDR3 nucleotides read TGTGCCAGCAGCCCCGACAGGGGGCAGTACGAGCAGTACTTC. Its protein product is CASSPDRGQYEQYF.

V is TRBV6-5 and J is TRBJ2-7; TRBD1 agrees at 9 bases. Germline CDR1 and CDR2: MNHEY and SVGAGI. Germline trimming cut 6 bases from V and 5 bases from J; bases unmatched to any gene: 5. The CDR3 length is 13 residues. This CDR3 reads CASREGQGNEQYF. The CDR3 DNA sequence: TGTGCCAGCAGGGAAGGACAGGGGAACGAGCAGTACTTC.

A few counts support this clonotype. The V and J genes are TRBV5-1 and TRBJ1-2, with TRBD1 as a possible D gene (6 bases). The CDR3 contains 13 residues. Per germline, CDR1 SGHRS and CDR2 YFSETQ. The V and J ends lost 4 bases and 4 bases respectively, with 11 bases between them. The CDR3 DNA follows: TGCGCCAGCAGCGCCGGGGGCAGCTATGGCTACACCTTC. Its translation: CASSAGGSYGYTF.

This clonotype was detected only a few times. The chain uses TRBV25-1 and TRBJ2-3; 8 nucleotides line up with TRBD2. The CDR3 sequence is 15 residues long. Germline values: CDR1 MGHDK, CDR2 SYGVNS. Trimming cost V 3 bases and J 2 bases; bases outside gene matches: 4. CDR3 protein: CASSDQREITDTQYF. CDR3 bases: TGTGCCAGCAGTGATCAGCGGGAGATCACAGATACGCAGTATTTT.

The chain couples TRBV30 to TRBJ2-3; possible D gene TRBD1, 6 bases. Trimming cost V 3 bases and J 0 bases, with 16 bases left between them. Germline V gives CDR1 GTSNPN, CDR2 SVGIG (reference sequence). The CDR3 totals 16 residues. CDR3 residues: CAWRRLQGPSTDTQYF. CDR3 in DNA: TGTGCCTGGAGAAGATTACAGGGCCCCAGCACAGATACGCAGTATTTT.

This clonotype was seen only a few times. V usage is TRBV29-1 and J usage is TRBJ2-7, with 7 bases identical to TRBD1. Germline CDR1 is SQVTM and CDR2 is ANQGSEA. V dropped 1 base and J dropped 6; count of bases not matched to a gene: 12. The CDR3 totals 15 residues. CDR3 sequence (DNA): TGCAGCGTTGAAGTTCTAGCCAGGGGGTCGGCCGAGCAGTACTTC. It specifies CSVEVLARGSAEQYF.

There are a few counts of this clonotype. The chain joins TRBV5-1 to TRBJ2-5; D is undetermined. CDR1 and CDR2 (germline): SGHRS, YFSETQ. The germline V and J ends were trimmed by 4 bases and 5 bases, with 9 bases remaining between them. The CDR3 extends over 12 amino acids. Here the CDR3 DNA reads TGCGCCAGCAGCGTGACTTCGGAGACCCAGTACTTC. This gives the protein CASSVTSETQYF. The whole variable domain, filled in from reference TRBV5-1 and TRBJ2-5, reads KAGVTQTPRYLIKTRGQQVTLSCSPISGHRSVSWYQQTPGQGLQFLFEYFSETQRNKGNFPGRFSGRQFSNSRSEMNVSTLELGDSALYLCASSVTSETQYFGPGTRLLVL.

The rearrangement joins TRBV5-1 to TRBJ1-2, with 7 nucleotides matching TRBD1. The CDR3 length is 13 residues. The V gene end was trimmed by 0 bases and the J gene end by 8 bases; junction bases not matched to a gene: 4. Germline V gene sequence: CDR1 SGHRS, CDR2 YFSETQ. As DNA, the CDR3 is TGCGCCAGCAGCTTGGCGACAGGGAACGGCTACACCTTC. Amino acids: CASSLATGNGYTF. Full variable domain (rest looked up from reference TRBV5-1 and TRBJ1-2): KAGVTQTPRYLIKTRGQQVTLSCSPISGHRSVSWYQQTPGQGLQFLFEYFSETQRNKGNFPGRFSGRQFSNSRSEMNVSTLELGDSALYLCASSLATGNGYTFGSGTRLTVV.

There are a few counts of this clonotype. V is TRBV7-9 and J is TRBJ1-3; D perhaps matches TRBD1 (5 bases). V lost 0 bases and J 1 base, leaving 10 bases between the germline ends. This CDR3 spans 16 amino acids. The germline V gene has CDR1 SEHNR and CDR2 FQNEAQ (reference sequence). In DNA, the CDR3 is TGTGCCAGCAGCTTAGCGCAGGGTACTTCTGGAAACACCATATATTTT. Its translation is CASSLAQGTSGNTIYF.

The table lists this clonotype with many counts. The chain couples TRBV3-1 to TRBJ2-6; D not certain. This CDR3 has 16 residues. Trimming stripped 1 base from V and 0 bases from J, with 7 bases between. CDR1 and CDR2 (germline): LGHDT, YNNKEL (reference sequence). The CDR3 sequence is CASSQVVGSGANVLTF. In DNA form, the CDR3 reads TGTGCCAGCAGCCAAGTCGTAGGCTCTGGGGCCAACGTCCTGACTTTC.

The gene calls are TRBV7-9 and TRBJ2-7; 14 nucleotides agree with TRBD2. The germline V gene has CDR1 SEHNR and CDR2 FQNEAQ (reference sequence). The CDR3 consists of 16 residues. V shed 1 base, J shed 1 base, and the junction held 0 bases outside the gene matches. CDR3: CASSLGTSGRSYEQYF. CDR3 bases: TGTGCCAGCAGCTTAGGGACTAGCGGGAGGTCCTACGAGCAGTACTTC.

The chain carries TRBV9 and TRBJ1-2; weak D call: TRBD1 (5 bases). V was shortened by 5 bases and J by 1 base, with 12 bases between the two germline ends. CDR3 length: 14 amino acids. Germline-derived CDR1 and CDR2 are SGDLS and YYNGEE. The CDR3 reads CASRRGGINYGYTF. CDR3 DNA: TGTGCCAGCAGACGTGGGGGTATTAACTATGGCTACACCTTC.

This clonotype was seen a handful of times. V and J are TRBV20-1 and TRBJ2-7; D gene ambiguous. There are 13 residues in the CDR3. V dropped 1 base and J dropped 0 bases, with 7 bases sitting between them. The germline V gene has CDR1 DFQATT and CDR2 SNEGSKA (reference sequence). CDR3 in amino acids: CSARGLVSYEQYF. DNA of the CDR3: TGCAGTGCTAGAGGTCTCGTCTCCTACGAGCAGTACTTC.

This clonotype was counted a few times. The V and J genes are TRBV7-2 and TRBJ2-1; D unresolved. CDR1 is SGHTA, CDR2 FQGNSA, per germline. There are 15 residues in the CDR3. V lost 1 base and J 0 bases, leaving 7 bases between the germline ends. Here the CDR3 DNA reads TGTGCCAGCAGCTTAGAAAGGAGCTCCTACAATGAGCAGTTCTTC. Amino acid sequence: CASSLERSSYNEQFF.

J is TRBJ2-3 and V is TRBV7-6; no clear D gene. V gave up 6 bases and J gave up 5 bases, with 21 bases separating them. This CDR3 contains 16 residues. The germline V gene has CDR1 SGHVS and CDR2 FNYEAQ. As DNA, the CDR3 is TGTGCCAGCAGTTCCAGACCGGCACTAAACGGAGATACGCAGTATTTT. This gives the protein CASSSRPALNGDTQYF.